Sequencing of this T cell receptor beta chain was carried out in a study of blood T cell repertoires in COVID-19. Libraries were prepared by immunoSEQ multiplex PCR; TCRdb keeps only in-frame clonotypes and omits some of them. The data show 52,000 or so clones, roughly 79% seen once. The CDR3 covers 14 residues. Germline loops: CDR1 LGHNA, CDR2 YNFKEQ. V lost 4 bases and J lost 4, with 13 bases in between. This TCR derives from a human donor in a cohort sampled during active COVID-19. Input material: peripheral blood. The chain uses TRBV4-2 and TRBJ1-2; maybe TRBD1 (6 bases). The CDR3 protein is CASSRPGELYGYTF. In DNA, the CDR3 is TGTGCCAGCAGCCGGCCAGGGGAACTCTATGGCTACACCTTC.